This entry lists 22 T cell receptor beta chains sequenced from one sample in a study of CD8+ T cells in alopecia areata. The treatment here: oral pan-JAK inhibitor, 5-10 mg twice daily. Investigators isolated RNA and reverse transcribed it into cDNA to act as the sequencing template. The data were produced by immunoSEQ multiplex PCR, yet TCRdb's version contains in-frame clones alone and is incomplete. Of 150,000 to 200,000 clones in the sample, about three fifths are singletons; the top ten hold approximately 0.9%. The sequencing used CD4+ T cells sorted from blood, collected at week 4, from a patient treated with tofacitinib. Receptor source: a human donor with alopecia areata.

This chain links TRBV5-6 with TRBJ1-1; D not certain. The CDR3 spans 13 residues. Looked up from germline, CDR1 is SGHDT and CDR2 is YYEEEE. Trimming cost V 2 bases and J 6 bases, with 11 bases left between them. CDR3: CASSLIGSAEAFF. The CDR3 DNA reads TGTGCCAGCAGCTTAATAGGGAGCGCTGAAGCTTTCTTT.

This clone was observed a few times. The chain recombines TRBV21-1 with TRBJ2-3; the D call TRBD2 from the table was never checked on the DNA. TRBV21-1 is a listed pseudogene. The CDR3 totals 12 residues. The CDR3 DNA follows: TGTGCCAGCAGCAAAGGACTAGCCCCGCAGTATTTT. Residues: CASSKGLAPQYF.

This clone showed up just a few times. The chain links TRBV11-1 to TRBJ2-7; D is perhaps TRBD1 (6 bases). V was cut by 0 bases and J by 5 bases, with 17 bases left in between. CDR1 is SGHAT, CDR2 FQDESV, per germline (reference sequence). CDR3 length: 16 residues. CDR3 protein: CASSLAPAGVQDEQYF. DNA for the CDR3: TGTGCCAGCAGCTTAGCGCCGGCAGGGGTTCAGGACGAGCAGTACTTC.

The CDR3 DNA reads as TGTGCCAGCAGTATGGGACGGCGCAGTGAAAAACTGTTTTTT. Protein sequence: CASSMGRRSEKLFF. The chain combines TRBV27 with TRBJ1-4; D possibly corresponds to TRBD1 (5 bases). Trimming removed 5 bases from V and 7 bases from J, with 14 bases in between. CDR3 length: 14 amino acids. Germline lookup yields CDR1 MNHEY and CDR2 SMNVEV (reference sequence).

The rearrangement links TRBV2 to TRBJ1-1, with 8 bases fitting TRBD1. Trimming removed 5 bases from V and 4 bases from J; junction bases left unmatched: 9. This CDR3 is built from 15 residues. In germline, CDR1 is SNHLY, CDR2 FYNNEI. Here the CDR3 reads CASSRQGAGGTEAFF. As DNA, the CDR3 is TGTGCCAGCAGTCGTCAGGGGGCGGGGGGCACTGAAGCTTTCTTT.

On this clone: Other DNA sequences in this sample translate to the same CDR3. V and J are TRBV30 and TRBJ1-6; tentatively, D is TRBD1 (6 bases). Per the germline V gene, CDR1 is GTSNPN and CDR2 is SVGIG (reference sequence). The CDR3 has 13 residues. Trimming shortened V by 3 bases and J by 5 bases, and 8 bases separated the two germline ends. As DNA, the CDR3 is TGTGCCTGGAGCGGGGGGCATAATTCACCCCTCCACTTT. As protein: CAWSGGHNSPLHF.

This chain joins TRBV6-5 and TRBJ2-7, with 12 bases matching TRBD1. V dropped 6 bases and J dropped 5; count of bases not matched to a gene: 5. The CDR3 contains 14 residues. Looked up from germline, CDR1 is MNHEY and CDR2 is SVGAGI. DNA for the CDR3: TGTGCCAGCAGGGGAGGGACAGGGGGCCACGAGCAGTACTTC. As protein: CASRGGTGGHEQYF.

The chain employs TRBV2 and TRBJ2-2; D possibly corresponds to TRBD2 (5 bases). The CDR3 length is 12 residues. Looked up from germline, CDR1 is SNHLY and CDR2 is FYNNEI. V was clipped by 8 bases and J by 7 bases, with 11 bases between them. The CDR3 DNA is TGTGCCAGCTTCGGGGAAGTCGGGGAGCTGTTTTTT. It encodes CASFGEVGELFF.

This CDR3 is CASSHSGGSYEQYF. DNA of the CDR3: TGCGCCAGCAGCCATAGCGGGGGCTCCTACGAGCAGTACTTC. This chain links TRBV5-1 with TRBJ2-7; 9 bases are shared with TRBD2. CDR1 and CDR2 from the germline V gene are SGHRS and YFSETQ. The CDR3 is 14 amino acids. V lost 4 bases and J lost 0; bases outside the gene matches: 2.

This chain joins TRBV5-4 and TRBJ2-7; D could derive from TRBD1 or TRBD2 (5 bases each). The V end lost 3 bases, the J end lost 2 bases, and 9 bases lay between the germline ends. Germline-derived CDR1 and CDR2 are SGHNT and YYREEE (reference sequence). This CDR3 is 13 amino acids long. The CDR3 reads CASSSGPTYEQYF. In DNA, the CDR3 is TGTGCCAGCAGCTCGGGACCAACCTACGAGCAGTACTTC.

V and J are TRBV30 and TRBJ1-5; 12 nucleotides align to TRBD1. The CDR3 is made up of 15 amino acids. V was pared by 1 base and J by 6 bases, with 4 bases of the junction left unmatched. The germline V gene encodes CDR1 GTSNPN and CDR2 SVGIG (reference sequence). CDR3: CAWSAGTGGGQPQHF. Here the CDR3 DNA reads TGTGCCTGGAGTGCCGGGACAGGGGGCGGTCAGCCCCAGCATTTT.

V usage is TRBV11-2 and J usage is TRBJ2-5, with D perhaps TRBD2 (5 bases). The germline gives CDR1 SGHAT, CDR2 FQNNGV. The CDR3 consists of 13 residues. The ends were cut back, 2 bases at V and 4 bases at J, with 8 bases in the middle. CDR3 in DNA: TGTGCCAGCAGCTTACAACGGGGAGAGACCCAGTACTTC. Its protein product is CASSLQRGETQYF.

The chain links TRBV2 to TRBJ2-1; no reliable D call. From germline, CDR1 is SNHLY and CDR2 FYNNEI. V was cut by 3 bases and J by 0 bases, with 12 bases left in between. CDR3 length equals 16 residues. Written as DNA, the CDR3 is TGTGCCAGCAGTGAGAACCCTCAAAGCTCCTACAATGAGCAGTTCTTC. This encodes CASSENPQSSYNEQFF. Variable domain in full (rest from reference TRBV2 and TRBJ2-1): EPEVTQTPSHQVTQMGQEVILRCVPISNHLYFYWYRQILGQKVEFLVSFYNNEISEKSEIFDDQFSVERPDGSNFTLKIRSTKLEDSAMYFCASSENPQSSYNEQFFGPGTRLTVL.

The CDR3: CASSFPPVTYEQYF. In nucleotides, the CDR3 is TGTGCCAGCAGCTTTCCTCCTGTCACCTACGAGCAGTACTTC. This sequence joins TRBV13 and TRBJ2-7; no reliable D call. V was pared by 3 bases and J by 2 bases, with 11 bases between. The CDR3 is made up of 14 amino acids. From germline, CDR1 is PRHDT and CDR2 FYEKMQ (reference sequence).

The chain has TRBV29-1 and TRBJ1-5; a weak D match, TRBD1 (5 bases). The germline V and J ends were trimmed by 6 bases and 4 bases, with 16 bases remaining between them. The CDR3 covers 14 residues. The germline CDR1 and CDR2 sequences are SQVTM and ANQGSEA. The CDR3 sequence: CSVSAGGMNQPQHF. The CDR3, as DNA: TGCAGCGTCTCCGCGGGGGGGATGAATCAGCCCCAGCATTTT.

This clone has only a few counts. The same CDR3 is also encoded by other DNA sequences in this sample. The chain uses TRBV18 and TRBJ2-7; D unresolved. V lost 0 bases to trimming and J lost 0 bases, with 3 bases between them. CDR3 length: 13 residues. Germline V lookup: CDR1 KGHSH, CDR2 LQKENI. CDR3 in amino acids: CASSPPSSYEQYF. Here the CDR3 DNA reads TGTGCCAGCTCACCACCGAGCTCCTACGAGCAGTACTTC. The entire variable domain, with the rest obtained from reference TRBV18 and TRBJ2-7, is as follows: NAGVMQNPRHLVRRRGQEARLRCSPMKGHSHVYWYRQLPEEGLKFMVYLQKENIIDESGMPKERFSAEFPKEGPSILRIQQVVRGDSAAYFCASSPPSSYEQYFGPGTRLTVT.

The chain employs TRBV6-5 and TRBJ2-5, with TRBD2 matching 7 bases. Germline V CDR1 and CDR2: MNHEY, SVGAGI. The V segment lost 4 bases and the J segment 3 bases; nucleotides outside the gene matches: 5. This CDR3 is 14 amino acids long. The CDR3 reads CASSSFGLEETQYF. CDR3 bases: TGTGCCAGCAGTTCCTTCGGACTAGAAGAGACCCAGTACTTC.

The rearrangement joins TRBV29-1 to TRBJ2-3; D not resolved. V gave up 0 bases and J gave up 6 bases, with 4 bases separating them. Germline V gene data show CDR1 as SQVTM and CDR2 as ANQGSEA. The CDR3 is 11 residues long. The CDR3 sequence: CSVEDSDTQYF. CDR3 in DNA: TGCAGCGTTGAAGATTCGGATACGCAGTATTTT.

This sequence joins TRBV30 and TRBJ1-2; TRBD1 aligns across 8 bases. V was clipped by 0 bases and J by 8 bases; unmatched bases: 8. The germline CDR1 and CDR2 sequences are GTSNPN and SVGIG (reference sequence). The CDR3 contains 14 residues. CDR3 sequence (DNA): TGTGCCTGGAGTGTGGTGCAGGGGGCGGGAGGCTACACCTTC. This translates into CAWSVVQGAGGYTF.

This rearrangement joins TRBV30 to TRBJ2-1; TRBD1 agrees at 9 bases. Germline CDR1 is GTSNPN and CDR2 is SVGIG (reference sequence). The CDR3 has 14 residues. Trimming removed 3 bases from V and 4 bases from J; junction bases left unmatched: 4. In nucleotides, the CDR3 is TGTGCCTGGAGGGGGGACAGGGCGTACAATGAGCAGTTCTTC. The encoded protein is CAWRGDRAYNEQFF.

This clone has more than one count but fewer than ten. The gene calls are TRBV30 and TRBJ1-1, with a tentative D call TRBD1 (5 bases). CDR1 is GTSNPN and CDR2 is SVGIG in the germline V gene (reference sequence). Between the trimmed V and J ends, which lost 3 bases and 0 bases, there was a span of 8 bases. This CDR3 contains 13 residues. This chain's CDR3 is CAWSRALNTEAFF. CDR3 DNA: TGTGCCTGGAGCAGGGCACTGAACACTGAAGCTTTCTTT.

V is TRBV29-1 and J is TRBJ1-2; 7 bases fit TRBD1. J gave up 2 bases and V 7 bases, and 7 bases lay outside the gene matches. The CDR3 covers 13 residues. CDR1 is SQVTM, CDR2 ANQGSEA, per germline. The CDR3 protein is CSAHGQANYGYTF. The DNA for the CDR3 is TGCAGCGCGCACGGACAGGCGAACTATGGCTACACCTTC. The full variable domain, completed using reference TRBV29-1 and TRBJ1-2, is SAVISQKPSRDICQRGTSLTIQCQVDSQVTMMFWYRQQPGQSLTLIATANQGSEATYESGFVIDKFPISRPNLTFSTLTVSNMSPEDSSIYLCSAHGQANYGYTFGSGTRLTVV.